What follows are 29 T cell receptor beta chains derived from one specimen sequenced in a study of CD8 T cells in ankylosing spondylitis. TCRdb reprocessed the 5' RACE reads with MiXCR, giving one entry per CDR3 protein. The sample yields 150,000 to 200,000 distinct CDR3 sequences, 10% to 15% seen once. The sequencing sample was made of blood, either unsorted or a sorted T cell fraction (not recorded which). Source of these receptors: a female donor with ankylosing spondylitis or in good health (not recorded which).

This clonotype was observed a handful of times. CDR3 sequence reads: CASSLTRHLRYEQYF. As DNA, the CDR3 is TGTGCCAGCAGCCTGACCCGTCATCTCCGGTACGAGCAGTACTTC. The chain has TRBV7-8 and TRBJ2-7; no reliable D call. V lost 5 bases, J lost 4 bases, and 18 bases lay in between. Germline V lookup: CDR1 SGHVS, CDR2 FQNEAQ. The CDR3 extends over 15 amino acids.

This clonotype was detected a few times. The rearrangement joins TRBV20-1 to TRBJ2-7; D is perhaps TRBD1 (6 bases). Trimming cost V 5 bases and J 3 bases, with 14 bases left between them. This CDR3 region has 13 residues. Germline CDR1 DFQATT, CDR2 SNEGSKA (reference sequence). The DNA of the CDR3 is TGCAGTGCTCGACCGGGACACCTCTACGAGCAGTACTTC. Translating it yields CSARPGHLYEQYF.

This clonotype has a count of ten or more. This chain uses TRBV7-2 with TRBJ2-1, with D possibly TRBD1 on 5 matching bases. The CDR3 covers 15 residues. Germline V gene data show CDR1 as SGHTA and CDR2 as FQGNSA. V dropped 4 bases and J dropped 0 bases, with 10 bases sitting between them. This CDR3 reads CASSSGLISYNEQFF. For the CDR3, the DNA is TGTGCCAGCAGCTCAGGGCTGATCTCCTACAATGAGCAGTTCTTC.

This chain links TRBV7-3 with TRBJ2-1; D gene unclear. Germline values: CDR1 SGHTA, CDR2 FQGTGA. Deletions cut 5 bases from V and 2 bases from J, with 16 bases between. The CDR3 loop spans 16 amino acids. This CDR3 is CASSPTGRSTYNEQFF. CDR3 coding DNA: TGTGCCAGCAGCCCCACTGGAAGGTCGACCTACAATGAGCAGTTCTTC.

This chain links TRBV29-1 with TRBJ1-1; D unresolved. V shed 4 bases and J shed 0 bases, with 6 bases lying between them. CDR1 is SQVTM and CDR2 is ANQGSEA in the germline V gene. There are 12 residues in the CDR3. The CDR3 DNA reads as TGCAGCGTTGTTTATATGAACACTGAAGCTTTCTTT. It encodes CSVVYMNTEAFF.

The chain links TRBV20-1 to TRBJ1-6; D possibly corresponds to TRBD1 (6 bases). Germline CDR1 reads DFQATT; CDR2 reads SNEGSKA (reference sequence). The CDR3 consists of 13 residues. Trimming removed 6 bases at V and 9 bases at J, with 15 bases between. CDR3 coding DNA: TGCAGTGCAAACACAGGGTCCGTTTCACCCCTCCACTTT. Protein: CSANTGSVSPLHF.

A word on this clonotype: It may be a read error: a sequence one base away is much more abundant. The chain combines TRBV7-3 with TRBJ2-1; D unresolved. CDR1 and CDR2 from the germline V gene are SGHTA and FQGTGA. This CDR3 comprises 14 residues. CDR3 protein: CASSSESSYDEQFF. The DNA for the CDR3 is TGTGCCAGCAGCTCGGAGAGCTCCTACGATGAGCAGTTCTTC.

The chain uses TRBV20-1 and TRBJ1-2, with a weak D call TRBD1 (6 bases). The CDR3 spans 12 residues. V shed 6 bases and J shed 4 bases, with 12 bases lying between them. Germline V gene data show CDR1 as DFQATT and CDR2 as SNEGSKA (reference sequence). CDR3 residues: CSAPTGAYGYTF. The CDR3 region has the DNA TGCAGTGCCCCTACGGGGGCCTATGGCTACACCTTC.

This clonotype appeared many times. The V gene is TRBV5-1, the J gene TRBJ1-2; a weak D match, TRBD1 (5 bases). CDR1 is SGHRS and CDR2 is YFSETQ in the germline V gene. With 0 bases removed from V and 8 bases from J, the gap between germline ends came to 14 bases. This CDR3 has 14 amino acids. This CDR3 is CASSLAPSQGGYTF. For the CDR3, the DNA is TGCGCCAGCAGCTTGGCCCCCTCCCAGGGAGGCTACACCTTC.

Turning to this clonotype: A much larger clone differs by one base, so this may be a read error. The chain recombines TRBV5-4 with TRBJ1-1; D ambiguous. The CDR3 spans 15 residues. Germline lookup yields CDR1 SGHNT and CDR2 YYREEE (reference sequence). The CDR3 is CASSSGNYAHTETFF. CDR3 DNA: TGTGCCAGCAGCTCTGGAAATTATGCCCACACTGAAACTTTCTTT. The whole variable domain, filled in from reference TRBV5-4 and TRBJ1-1, reads ETGVTQSPTHLIKTRGQQVTLRCSSQSGHNTVSWYQQALGQGPQFIFQYYREEENGRGNFPPRFSGLQFPNYSSELNVNALELDDSALYLCASSSGNYAHTETFFGQGTRLTVV.

The chain carries TRBV15 and TRBJ1-5; 7 positions agree with TRBD1. The length of the CDR3 is 17 residues. CDR1 and CDR2 from the germline V gene are LNHNV and YYDKDF (reference sequence). J lost 3 bases, V lost 3 bases, and 11 bases had no gene match. DNA of the CDR3: TGTGCCACCAGCAGCACCAGGGACAGAACTTTCAATCAGCCCCAGCATTTT. Its protein product is CATSSTRDRTFNQPQHF.

Only a few counts were recorded for this clonotype. This sequence joins TRBV20-1 and TRBJ2-1; TRBD2 matches at 14 bases. V lost 0 bases and J lost 1; bases outside the gene matches: 11. Germline-derived CDR1 and CDR2 are DFQATT and SNEGSKA (reference sequence). The CDR3 covers 20 residues. CDR3 DNA sequence: TGCAGTGCTAGAGATTGGGGCCTTAGACTAGCGGGAGGGTCCTACAATGAGCAGTTCTTC. Amino acid sequence: CSARDWGLRLAGGSYNEQFF.

The table lists this clonotype with a few counts. V and J are TRBV29-1 and TRBJ2-5; D not certain. From germline, CDR1 is SQVTM and CDR2 ANQGSEA. This CDR3 spans 12 amino acids. The ends were cut back, 7 bases at V and 4 bases at J, with 13 bases in the middle. CDR3 DNA sequence: TGCAGCGGGGGTGGCGACCTAGAGACCCAGTACTTC. This translates into CSGGGDLETQYF.

This clonotype was picked up many times. The chain couples TRBV4-3 to TRBJ1-6; 8 bases map to TRBD1. Unmatched junction bases numbered 6, after V lost 4 bases and J lost 4 bases. Germline V lookup: CDR1 LGHNA, CDR2 YSLEER. The CDR3 extends over 16 amino acids. CDR3 protein: CASSRAGTGYNSPLHF. The CDR3 DNA reads as TGCGCCAGCAGCCGGGCCGGGACAGGATATAATTCACCCCTCCACTTT.

This clonotype was seen only a few times. The chain recombines TRBV5-1 with TRBJ2-5; TRBD1 aligns across 9 bases. CDR1 and CDR2 from the germline V gene are SGHRS and YFSETQ. Trimming took 5 bases from V and 5 from J; bases not matched to a gene: 7. The CDR3 sequence is 14 residues long. The CDR3 sequence: CASRDRGYGETQYF. In DNA form, the CDR3 reads TGCGCCAGCAGGGACAGGGGTTATGGGGAGACCCAGTACTTC.

This clonotype was found many times. The V and J genes are TRBV5-5 and TRBJ2-7, with TRBD2 matching 9 bases. The CDR3 is made up of 14 amino acids. Germline lookup yields CDR1 SGHKS and CDR2 YYEKEE (reference sequence). J was trimmed by 4 bases and V by 0 bases; bases with no gene match: 2. The DNA of the CDR3 is TGTGCCAGCAGCTTGGGACTAGCGGTGTACGAGCAGTACTTC. Translated: CASSLGLAVYEQYF.

This clonotype was observed many times. The CDR3 is CASRPQPNTEAFF. The CDR3 nucleotides read TGTGCCAGCAGACCTCAGCCGAACACTGAAGCTTTCTTT. This rearrangement joins TRBV7-2 to TRBJ1-1; D remains unclear. V lost 6 bases and J lost 1, with 9 bases in between. The V gene's germline CDR1 is SGHTA and CDR2 FQGNSA. The CDR3 is 13 amino acids.

This clonotype was seen ten or more times. The chain uses TRBV20-1 and TRBJ1-1; tentatively, D is TRBD1 (6 bases). Germline CDR1 DFQATT, CDR2 SNEGSKA (reference sequence). V was cut by 5 bases and J by 8 bases, with 15 bases left in between. There are 12 residues in the CDR3. The CDR3 sequence is CSAPENGGEAFF. CDR3 DNA: TGCAGTGCTCCTGAAAATGGGGGCGAAGCTTTCTTT.

This clonotype was observed at least ten times. The chain employs TRBV9 and TRBJ2-4, with D perhaps TRBD2 (5 bases). V was trimmed by 0 bases and J by 7 bases, leaving 17 bases between them. Germline lookup yields CDR1 SGDLS and CDR2 YYNGEE. This CDR3 spans 16 amino acids. CDR3 residues: CASSVGEPRGMNIQYF. The CDR3 DNA reads TGTGCCAGCAGCGTAGGGGAGCCGAGAGGTATGAACATTCAGTACTTC.

At least ten counts were recorded for this clonotype. The chain recombines TRBV20-1 with TRBJ2-7; 8 bases map to TRBD1. The CDR3 is made up of 14 amino acids. Unmatched junction bases numbered 8, after V lost 5 bases and J lost 2 bases. Germline-derived CDR1 and CDR2 are DFQATT and SNEGSKA (reference sequence). CDR3 region: CSAFGQGGTYEQYF. The CDR3 nucleotides read TGCAGTGCTTTCGGACAGGGTGGGACCTACGAGCAGTACTTC.

This clonotype has ten or more counts. J is TRBJ1-1 and V is TRBV5-1; 9 nucleotides agree with TRBD1. The germline V gene has CDR1 SGHRS and CDR2 YFSETQ. Germline trimming cut 4 bases from V and 7 bases from J; bases unmatched to any gene: 8. This CDR3 region has 14 residues. Here the CDR3 reads CASSRGQGTNEAFF. For the CDR3, the DNA is TGCGCCAGCAGCCGAGGACAGGGGACGAATGAAGCTTTCTTT.

Ten or more counts support this clonotype. V gene TRBV20-1 combines with J gene TRBJ1-6, with unresolved D. V lost 5 bases and J lost 7, with 18 bases in between. Germline loops: CDR1 DFQATT, CDR2 SNEGSKA (reference sequence). This CDR3 spans 15 amino acids. The CDR3 protein is CSAPAWVGSNSPLHF. The CDR3 DNA follows: TGCAGTGCTCCAGCGTGGGTAGGGTCGAATTCACCCCTCCACTTT.

To note about this clonotype: With a much larger clone just one base away, this may be a read error. The chain combines TRBV6-5 with TRBJ2-7; D remains unclear. The CDR3 length is 11 residues. Germline V gene sequence: CDR1 MNHEY, CDR2 SVGAGI. The CDR3 DNA reads as TGTGCCAGCGTTCTGGGATTCGAGCAGTGCTTC. Protein: CASVLGFEQCF.

There are a few counts of this clonotype. The J gene is TRBJ2-5, the V gene TRBV27, with D maybe TRBD2 (5 bases). The CDR3 is made up of 15 amino acids. Trimming removed 6 bases from V and 1 base from J, with 15 bases in between. Germline V gives CDR1 MNHEY, CDR2 SMNVEV (reference sequence). CDR3 in DNA: TGTGCCAGCAGCCAATCGGGGAGACCCCAAGAGACCCAGTACTTC. The encoded protein is CASSQSGRPQETQYF.

With respect to this clonotype: A clone one base away is much larger, so this may be a read error. The V call is TRBV7-2, the J call TRBJ2-5; D gene uncertain. The V and J ends lost 2 bases and 4 bases respectively, with 11 bases between them. The CDR3 runs to 14 residues. Germline CDR1 reads SGHTA; CDR2 reads FQGNSA. The CDR3: CASSLMAGGETQYF. DNA of the CDR3: TGTGCCAGCAGCTTAATGGCTGGCGGAGAGACCCAGTACTTC.

This clonotype was detected many times. The CDR3 spells CASSPPGRPDEQYF. The CDR3 DNA is TGTGCCAGCAGCCCACCTGGCCGCCCCGACGAGCAGTACTTC. The genes are TRBV12-3 or TRBV12-4 and TRBJ2-7; D remains unclear. V was clipped by 6 bases and J by 5 bases, with 17 bases between them. The CDR3 has 14 residues.

This clonotype was counted many times. The J gene is TRBJ2-3, the V gene TRBV6-5; no firm D call. The CDR3 covers 14 residues. Germline V lookup: CDR1 MNHEY, CDR2 SVGAGI. Deletions cut 2 bases from V and 2 bases from J, with 8 bases between. The CDR3 loop reads CASSYGQSTDTQYF. The CDR3 bases are TGTGCCAGCAGTTACGGCCAGTCCACAGATACGCAGTATTTT.

This clonotype has a count of ten or more. The rearrangement joins TRBV27 to TRBJ2-7, with D maybe TRBD1 (6 bases). Trimming removed 8 bases from V and 1 base from J, with 15 bases in between. CDR1 is MNHEY and CDR2 is SMNVEV in the germline V gene (reference sequence). CDR3 length: 14 residues. The DNA of the CDR3 is TGTGCCAGCCGAAGGACAGAGAGTTCCTACGAGCAGTACTTC. It encodes CASRRTESSYEQYF.

In its sample, this clonotype was seen a few times. J is TRBJ1-1 and V is TRBV7-2; D is uncertain. CDR3 length: 14 residues. The germline gives CDR1 SGHTA, CDR2 FQGNSA. Trimming left V 2 bases short and J 4 bases short, with 11 bases between. The chain's CDR3 is CASSLSVAATEAFF. The CDR3 nucleotides read TGTGCCAGCAGCTTATCTGTCGCGGCCACTGAAGCTTTCTTT.